The clone carrying this T cell receptor beta chain was seen only a few times. A single record per CDR3 protein comes from TCRdb applying MiXCR to the RT-PCR reads. The table lists 500,000 to 600,000 distinct CDR3 sequences, about 11% of them singletons, with about 9.4% in the top ten. The data are from a study of response to subunit inactivated influenza vaccine. The length of the CDR3 is 16 residues. Per germline, CDR1 DFQATT and CDR2 SNEGSKA (reference sequence). V lost 0 bases to trimming and J lost 8 bases; unmatched junction nucleotides: 12. The sample here was PBMCs from blood, taken on the day of vaccination. V gene TRBV20-1 combines with J gene TRBJ2-3; 9 nucleotides align to TRBD2. The receptor's source is a man between 50 and 59 years old who received an inactivated influenza vaccine. As DNA, the CDR3 is TGCAGTGCTAGAGAGCGGGGGGGCGGTGTTCGGGTTACGCAGTATTTT. As protein: CSARERGGGVRVTQYF.